The next 11 T cell receptor beta chains were all read from a single sample in a study of T cell responses to AZD1222 COVID-19 vaccine (dated by TCRdb to about 2021). The library was generated by the immunoSEQ multiplex PCR assay. The source is immuneACCESS, and TCRdb retained only in-frame sequences with V and J called. Part of the clones is not carried over; for the studies checked, unresolved V genes explain less than half of this, and the remainder is unexplained. The sample includes some 170,000 clones, with 90% to 95% observed a single time. 2.5% to 3% of the sample rests with the top ten. The sample's time point label, decoded: baseline before first vaccination. Specimen: peripheral blood, collected on day 0 of AZD1222 vaccination. Every receptor here comes from an adult in good health.

The rearrangement joins TRBV7-6 to TRBJ2-7; 9 nucleotides match TRBD1. V lost 4 bases to trimming and J lost 3 bases; unmatched junction nucleotides: 7. The CDR3 is 15 residues long. Germline V gene data show CDR1 as SGHVS and CDR2 as FNYEAQ. This chain's CDR3 is CASSSGTGSLYEQYF. The CDR3 DNA reads as TGTGCCAGCAGCTCAGGGACAGGGAGCCTCTACGAGCAGTACTTC. Looking up the rest from reference TRBV7-6 and TRBJ2-7 gives the full variable domain: GAGVSQSPRYKVTKRGQDVALRCDPISGHVSLYWYRQALGQGPEFLTYFNYEAQQDKSGLPNDRFSAERPEGSISTLTIQRTEQRDSAMYRCASSSGTGSLYEQYFGPGTRLTVT.

With regard to this clone: Other DNA sequences within the sample encode an identical CDR3. For the CDR3, the DNA is TGTGCCAGCAGACTGGACAGGGGGCCCACTGAAGCTTTCTTT. Protein product: CASRLDRGPTEAFF. The V and J genes are TRBV19 and TRBJ1-1; TRBD1 agrees at 11 bases. V lost 9 bases and J lost 4; bases outside the gene matches: 7. Per the germline V gene, CDR1 is LNHDA and CDR2 is SQIVND (reference sequence). The CDR3 spans 14 residues.

V is TRBV18 and J is TRBJ1-5, with 7 bases identical to TRBD1. Trimming cost V 1 base and J 1 base; bases outside gene matches: 4. The length of the CDR3 is 16 residues. Germline V gene sequence: CDR1 KGHSH, CDR2 LQKENI. CDR3 sequence (DNA): TGTGCCAGCTCACCACAGGGGGCGCAAAGCAATCAGCCCCAGCATTTT. This sequence encodes CASSPQGAQSNQPQHF. The full variable domain, its missing parts supplied by reference TRBV18 and TRBJ1-5, is NAGVMQNPRHLVRRRGQEARLRCSPMKGHSHVYWYRQLPEEGLKFMVYLQKENIIDESGMPKERFSAEFPKEGPSILRIQQVVRGDSAAYFCASSPQGAQSNQPQHFGDGTRLSIL.

The chain employs TRBV29-1 and TRBJ1-1; D might be TRBD1 (5 bases). Germline V CDR1 and CDR2: SQVTM, ANQGSEA. Trimming took off 3 bases at V and 1 base at J, with 12 bases between the two ends. This CDR3 spans 14 amino acids. The CDR3 DNA sequence: TGCAGCGTTGAGCCAGGGCCCCAGAACACTGAAGCTTTCTTT. Translated: CSVEPGPQNTEAFF.

The chain joins TRBV11-2 to TRBJ2-1, with 11 nucleotides matching TRBD1. The CDR3 is 14 residues long. With 6 bases clipped from V and 3 bases from J, the junction kept 1 base outside the gene matches. Germline V gene data show CDR1 as SGHAT and CDR2 as FQNNGV. The CDR3: CASSGTGGYNEQFF. The CDR3 nucleotides are TGTGCCAGCAGTGGGACAGGGGGCTACAATGAGCAGTTCTTC.

V and J are TRBV24-1 and TRBJ2-7; D unclear. CDR3 length: 11 amino acids. The V end lost 4 bases, the J end lost 4 bases, and 4 bases lay between the germline ends. Looked up from germline, CDR1 is KGHDR and CDR2 is SFDVKD. The CDR3 here is CATSEGYEQYF. The CDR3 DNA follows: TGTGCCACCAGTGAGGGATACGAGCAGTACTTC.

The V and J genes are TRBV7-9 and TRBJ2-7, with D possibly TRBD1 on 6 matching bases. This CDR3 comprises 14 residues. CDR1 and CDR2 (germline): SEHNR, FQNEAQ (reference sequence). V was cut by 3 bases and J by 9 bases, with 18 bases left in between. The CDR3 protein is CASSLDSQSQGQYF. The CDR3 coding sequence is TGTGCCAGCAGCTTGGACAGTCAATCGCAGGGGCAGTACTTC.

This clone was counted a few times. The J gene is TRBJ1-2, the V gene TRBV5-4, with TRBD1 matching 7 bases. The CDR3 spans 15 residues. V lost 0 bases, J lost 4 bases, and 6 bases stayed unmatched. The germline CDR1 and CDR2 sequences are SGHNT and YYREEE (reference sequence). The CDR3 sequence: CASSLDAGGSYGYTF. The CDR3 DNA reads TGTGCCAGCAGCTTGGATGCAGGGGGAAGCTATGGCTACACCTTC. The variable domain in full, completed from reference TRBV5-4 and TRBJ1-2, reads ETGVTQSPTHLIKTRGQQVTLRCSSQSGHNTVSWYQQALGQGPQFIFQYYREEENGRGNFPPRFSGLQFPNYSSELNVNALELDDSALYLCASSLDAGGSYGYTFGSGTRLTVV.

This sequence joins TRBV7-2 and TRBJ2-1, with D unclear. CDR1 and CDR2 (germline): SGHTA, FQGNSA. V was pared by 4 bases and J by 4 bases, with 17 bases between. The CDR3 is 16 amino acids. The CDR3 sequence: CASSSRLLSPYNEQFF. The CDR3 DNA reads TGTGCCAGCAGCTCGAGACTTTTATCGCCTTACAATGAGCAGTTCTTC. Variable domain in full (rest from reference TRBV7-2 and TRBJ2-1): GAGVSQSPSNKVTEKGKDVELRCDPISGHTALYWYRQSLGQGLEFLIYFQGNSAPDKSGLPSDRFSAERTGGSVSTLTIQRTQQEDSAVYLCASSSRLLSPYNEQFFGPGTRLTVL.

The chain has TRBV10-2 and TRBJ1-1; no definite D call. The germline gives CDR1 WSHSY, CDR2 SAAADI. The CDR3 is made up of 13 amino acids. V gave up 6 bases and J gave up 3 bases, with 11 bases separating them. The CDR3 here is CASRAPGDTEAFF. The CDR3 bases are TGCGCCAGCAGGGCCCCCGGGGACACTGAAGCTTTCTTT.

This chain uses TRBV18 with TRBJ1-6; possibly TRBD1 for D (5 bases). CDR1 is KGHSH, CDR2 LQKENI, per germline. The CDR3 sequence is 14 residues long. Trimming took off 3 bases at V and 9 bases at J, with 12 bases between the two ends. This chain's CDR3 is CASSPGPEGSPLHF. CDR3 sequence (DNA): TGTGCCAGCTCACCGGGGCCAGAGGGTTCACCCCTCCACTTT.